Below, 21 T cell receptor beta chains from the same sample are listed, as sequenced in a study of spatial heterogeneity in lung cancer. MiXCR was run by TCRdb on the 5' RACE reads, yielding one entry per CDR3 protein. The sample includes tens of thousands of distinct CDR3 sequences, approximately 7% of them seen just once. Time point given: sample taken at primary tumor resection. The source material was PBMCs, sampled at surgery. The receptors stem from a male donor with early-stage non-small cell lung cancer.

This clonotype showed up many times. The chain carries TRBV3-1 and TRBJ2-1, with D perhaps TRBD2 (5 bases). The CDR3 is 12 residues long. In germline, CDR1 is LGHDT, CDR2 YNNKEL (reference sequence). V lost 2 bases to trimming and J lost 10 bases, with 9 bases between them. The DNA of the CDR3 is TGTGCCAGCAGCCAACTAGCTTTCGAGCAGTTCTTC. It is translated as CASSQLAFEQFF.

This clonotype was seen a handful of times. The chain links TRBV18 to TRBJ1-4; D unclear. The CDR3 covers 15 residues. Trimming stripped 6 bases from V and 3 bases from J, with 14 bases between. Germline V lookup: CDR1 KGHSH, CDR2 LQKENI. CDR3 DNA: TGTGCCAGCTCGCCCCCCGGAGGAGCTAATGAAAAACTGTTTTTT. It yields the protein CASSPPGGANEKLFF.

In this sample, this clonotype turned up many times. The genes are TRBV25-1 and TRBJ2-3; 11 bases agree with TRBD2. This CDR3 has 15 residues. The germline CDR1 and CDR2 sequences are MGHDK and SYGVNS. V lost 8 bases and J lost 7; bases outside the gene matches: 11. CDR3 nucleotides: TGTGCCAGCGCCCCGCCTAGCGGGGGGATGAATACGCAGTATTTT. Amino acids: CASAPPSGGMNTQYF.

There are a few counts of this clonotype. The J gene is TRBJ2-1, the V gene TRBV4-3; TRBD2 matches at 11 bases. The trim removed 4 bases at V and 3 bases at J, leaving 2 bases unmatched. Germline CDR1 is LGHNA and CDR2 is YSLEER. The CDR3 totals 15 residues. CDR3 sequence: CASSRGTSGYNEQFF. In DNA, the CDR3 is TGCGCCAGCAGCCGGGGGACTAGCGGCTACAATGAGCAGTTCTTC.

In this sample, this clonotype turned up many times. The rearrangement links TRBV7-8 to TRBJ2-7; TRBD1 matches at 8 bases. Trimming at V came to 6 bases and at J to 0 bases, leaving 10 bases not matched to a gene. The CDR3 is made up of 16 amino acids. Germline-derived CDR1 and CDR2 are SGHVS and FQNEAQ. The CDR3 DNA reads as TGTGCCAGCAGATCTCATACACAGGGGGTCTCCTACGAGCAGTACTTC. Its translation is CASRSHTQGVSYEQYF.

Many counts were recorded for this clonotype. The V and J genes are TRBV2 and TRBJ2-2, with D uncertain. Looked up from germline, CDR1 is SNHLY and CDR2 is FYNNEI. The CDR3 is 13 residues long. V was trimmed by 6 bases and J by 4 bases, leaving 9 bases between them. The CDR3 reads CASSVTRTGELFF. In DNA, the CDR3 is TGTGCCAGCAGCGTTACACGCACCGGGGAGCTGTTTTTT.

This clonotype was counted at least ten times. The chain is built from TRBV20-1 and TRBJ1-2, with a tentative D call TRBD1 (6 bases). CDR1 and CDR2 from the germline V gene are DFQATT and SNEGSKA (reference sequence). The CDR3 totals 13 residues. V lost 3 bases and J 7 bases, leaving 15 bases between the germline ends. CDR3 coding DNA: TGCAGTGCTAGCGGGGGCCCAGAGCGTGGCTACACCTTC. Its protein product is CSASGGPERGYTF.

In its sample, this clonotype was seen once. V is TRBV6-6 and J is TRBJ1-1; D gene ambiguous. The length of the CDR3 is 14 residues. Trimming removed 7 bases from V and 5 bases from J, with 17 bases in between. Germline lookup yields CDR1 MNHNY and CDR2 SVGAGI (reference sequence). In DNA, the CDR3 is TGTGCCAGCACCCCTCGGACTTTGGGGACTGAAGCTTTCTTT. Protein product: CASTPRTLGTEAFF.

This clonotype was observed at least ten times. The rearrangement uses TRBV27 and TRBJ2-4; D possibly corresponds to TRBD2 (7 bases). The CDR3 is 18 amino acids. Germline V gene lookup returns CDR1 MNHEY and CDR2 SMNVEV (reference sequence). The ends were cut back, 6 bases at V and 3 bases at J, with 24 bases in the middle. The CDR3: CASSDPRTGRGSKNIQYF. The CDR3, as DNA: TGTGCCAGCAGCGATCCCCGAACAGGGCGGGGGAGCAAAAACATTCAGTACTTC.

This clonotype was detected a few times. The chain has TRBV28 and TRBJ1-5; D unclear. Per germline, CDR1 MDHEN and CDR2 SYDVKM. Trimming pared 5 bases from V and 8 bases from J, leaving 16 bases between. The CDR3 runs to 14 residues. The CDR3 DNA reads TGTGCCAGCAGTCTCCCCGGGAGGGTAGAGCCCCAGCATTTT. Translation gives CASSLPGRVEPQHF.

The table lists this clonotype with many counts. The chain links TRBV18 to TRBJ2-7; possibly TRBD1 for D (5 bases). V was clipped by 3 bases and J by 3 bases, with 18 bases between them. This CDR3 contains 16 residues. From germline, CDR1 is KGHSH and CDR2 LQKENI. This CDR3 reads CASSPIQPQGNYEQYF. Here the CDR3 DNA reads TGTGCCAGCTCACCGATTCAACCCCAGGGAAACTACGAGCAGTACTTC.

The DNA for the CDR3 is TGTGCCAGCAATCCCAACTATGGCTACACCTTC. Amino acid sequence: CASNPNYGYTF. The V gene is TRBV2, the J gene TRBJ1-2, with D unresolved. The CDR3 totals 11 residues. Trimming removed 7 bases at V and 2 bases at J, with 5 bases between. The germline V gene encodes CDR1 SNHLY and CDR2 FYNNEI. Full variable domain (rest looked up from reference TRBV2 and TRBJ1-2): EPEVTQTPSHQVTQMGQEVILRCVPISNHLYFYWYRQILGQKVEFLVSFYNNEISEKSEIFDDQFSVERPDGSNFTLKIRSTKLEDSAMYFCASNPNYGYTFGSGTRLTVV.

This clonotype has more than one count but fewer than ten. The chain employs TRBV28 and TRBJ2-7, with D perhaps assigned TRBD1 or TRBD2 (5 bases each). Germline CDR1 MDHEN, CDR2 SYDVKM. V lost 4 bases and J 7 bases, leaving 11 bases between the germline ends. This CDR3 contains 12 residues. For the CDR3, the DNA is TGTGCCAGCAGTTCGATGGGACGAGAGCAGTACTTC. It yields the protein CASSSMGREQYF.

By sample share, this clonotype is medium-sized (0.01 to 0.1%). The V gene is TRBV12-3 or TRBV12-4, the J gene TRBJ1-5; D not resolved. The V and J ends lost 2 bases and 6 bases respectively, with 14 bases between them. The CDR3 has 15 residues. The CDR3 nucleotides are TGTGCCAGCAGTTTACGGCAGGATCGTACTCAGCCCCAGCATTTT. It is translated as CASSLRQDRTQPQHF.

By share, this clonotype counts as medium-sized. The chain recombines TRBV7-6 with TRBJ1-4, with D unclear. Trimming took off 3 bases at V and 0 bases at J, with 5 bases between the two ends. CDR3 length: 14 residues. CDR1 SGHVS and CDR2 FNYEAQ come from the germline V gene. CDR3 nucleotide sequence: TGTGCCAGCAGCTTTGTGTCAACTAATGAAAAACTGTTTTTT. Amino acids: CASSFVSTNEKLFF.

This clonotype was seen at least ten times. The V call is TRBV20-1, the J call TRBJ1-5; 8 bases fit TRBD1. The germline V gene has CDR1 DFQATT and CDR2 SNEGSKA (reference sequence). The CDR3 loop spans 13 amino acids. With V trimmed by 6 bases and J by 5 bases, 6 bases remained unmatched. CDR3 loop: CSAQDREDQPQHF. The CDR3 coding sequence is TGCAGTGCCCAGGACAGGGAGGATCAGCCCCAGCATTTT.

In its sample, this clonotype was seen many times. The rearrangement links TRBV5-1 to TRBJ2-5, with TRBD2 matching 8 bases. V was clipped by 0 bases and J by 1 base; unmatched bases: 5. CDR3 length: 16 residues. CDR1 is SGHRS, CDR2 YFSETQ, per germline. The CDR3 reads CASSLVASGPQETQYF. CDR3 nucleotide sequence: TGCGCCAGCAGCTTGGTTGCTAGCGGGCCCCAAGAGACCCAGTACTTC. Combining the CDR3 with reference TRBV5-1 and TRBJ2-5 gives the whole variable domain KAGVTQTPRYLIKTRGQQVTLSCSPISGHRSVSWYQQTPGQGLQFLFEYFSETQRNKGNFPGRFSGRQFSNSRSEMNVSTLELGDSALYLCASSLVASGPQETQYFGPGTRLLVL.

This clonotype was detected many times. The CDR3 sequence: CASSTGGPNTEAFF. In DNA, the CDR3 is TGTGCCAGCAGTACAGGGGGCCCGAACACTGAAGCTTTCTTT. The V gene is TRBV2, the J gene TRBJ1-1; the match to TRBD1 covers 9 bases. The trim removed 5 bases at V and 1 base at J, leaving 2 bases unmatched. The CDR3 has 14 amino acids. Per the germline V gene, CDR1 is SNHLY and CDR2 is FYNNEI. The variable domain in full, with the rest retrieved from reference TRBV2 and TRBJ1-1, is EPEVTQTPSHQVTQMGQEVILRCVPISNHLYFYWYRQILGQKVEFLVSFYNNEISEKSEIFDDQFSVERPDGSNFTLKIRSTKLEDSAMYFCASSTGGPNTEAFFGQGTRLTVV.

Many counts were recorded for this clonotype. The V call is TRBV5-1, the J call TRBJ2-7; a weak D match, TRBD2 (5 bases). Trimming left V 0 bases short and J 2 bases short, with 9 bases between. This CDR3 contains 14 residues. Germline V gives CDR1 SGHRS, CDR2 YFSETQ. CDR3 region: CASSLGYGTYEQYV. DNA of the CDR3: TGCGCCAGCAGCTTGGGATACGGGACCTACGAGCAGTACGTC.

This clonotype has a handful of counts. The chain joins TRBV5-5 to TRBJ2-1; no clear D gene. The CDR3 is 14 residues long. Trimming left V 5 bases short and J 5 bases short, with 14 bases between. Per germline, CDR1 SGHKS and CDR2 YYEKEE (reference sequence). For the CDR3, the DNA is TGTGCCAGCAGTCGCCAGCCCCCGAACAATGAGCAGTTCTTC. This translates into CASSRQPPNNEQFF.

This clonotype was counted at least ten times. The V gene is TRBV5-1, the J gene TRBJ1-1, with TRBD1 matching over 9 bases. Germline V CDR1 and CDR2: SGHRS, YFSETQ. The V and J ends lost 0 bases and 4 bases, in that order; junction bases with no gene match: 7. The CDR3 is 16 amino acids. The DNA of the CDR3 is TGCGCCAGCAGCTTGGCGGGACAGGGAGCGGGCACTGAAGCTTTCTTT. Its translation is CASSLAGQGAGTEAFF.